The 14 T cell receptor beta chains given below trace back to one sample, sequenced in a study of vaccination and CD4 T cells after COVID-19. The treatment here: approximately 9-day PBMC culture with coronavirus spike peptide pools or control peptides (ViraFEST assay). At the Johns Hopkins FTIC core, DNA taken from cultured CD4+ T cells was sequenced by way of the Oncomine TCR Beta short-read assay. TCRdb independently ran MiXCR on the PCR reads; one entry per CDR3 protein. The sample carries about 10,000 distinct CDR3 sequences, approximately 57% recorded once. Their target antigens are unknown. Sample: CD4+ T cells from blood, cultured in vitro. Receptors originate from a human donor who had recovered from COVID-19.

The chain employs TRBV28 and TRBJ2-7; D not certain. V was trimmed by 7 bases and J by 3 bases, leaving 10 bases between them. Germline CDR1 is MDHEN and CDR2 is SYDVKM. The CDR3 contains 12 residues. This CDR3 is CASTSDLYEQYF. The CDR3 coding sequence is TGTGCCAGCACCTCGGACCTCTACGAGCAGTACTTC. The variable domain in full, with the rest retrieved from reference TRBV28 and TRBJ2-7, is DVKVTQSSRYLVKRTGEKVFLECVQDMDHENMFWYRQDPGLGLRLIYFSYDVKMKEKGDIPEGYSVSREKKERFSLILESASTNQTSMYLCASTSDLYEQYFGPGTRLTVT.

CDR3 residues: CASSRVEGVGYTF. The CDR3 DNA follows: TGTGCCAGCAGCCGCGTCGAGGGGGTTGGCTACACCTTC. This rearrangement joins TRBV7-6 to TRBJ1-2; D perhaps matches TRBD1 (6 bases). CDR1 and CDR2 (germline): SGHVS, FNYEAQ. V lost 5 bases and J lost 7, with 14 bases in between. CDR3 length equals 13 residues.

This clonotype has just a few counts. The rearrangement joins TRBV6-5 to TRBJ2-3; TRBD2 matches at 10 bases. The germline CDR1 and CDR2 sequences are MNHEY and SVGAGI. V was pared by 2 bases and J by 3 bases, with 5 bases of the junction left unmatched. CDR3 length: 16 amino acids. CDR3 loop: CASSYTGTSVTDTQYF. The CDR3 DNA reads TGTGCCAGCAGTTACACCGGGACTAGCGTAACAGATACGCAGTATTTT.

This clonotype was found once. V usage is TRBV28 and J usage is TRBJ1-5; no clear D gene. The V end lost 3 bases, the J end lost 1 base, and 1 base lay between the germline ends. The CDR3 extends over 12 amino acids. CDR1 MDHEN and CDR2 SYDVKM come from the germline V gene. CDR3: CASSFSNQPQHF. CDR3 coding DNA: TGTGCCAGCAGTTTCAGCAATCAGCCCCAGCATTTT.

The chain couples TRBV6-1 to TRBJ1-6; D is undetermined. Trimming pared 2 bases from V and 13 bases from J, leaving 9 bases between. The length of the CDR3 is 12 residues. Germline V gives CDR1 MNHNS, CDR2 SASEGT. The DNA of the CDR3 is TGTGCCAGCAGTGAATCCGGACCCCCCCTCCACTTT. As protein: CASSESGPPLHF.

The chain joins TRBV20-1 to TRBJ2-2; 8 nucleotides line up with TRBD2. V trimming: 0 bases; J trimming: 1 base; junction bases outside the gene matches: 1. The V gene's germline CDR1 is DFQATT and CDR2 SNEGSKA (reference sequence). The CDR3 loop spans 15 amino acids. The CDR3 DNA is TGCAGTGCTAGAGATACTAGCGGGAACACCGGGGAGCTGTTTTTT. Translated, it gives CSARDTSGNTGELFF.

The genes are TRBV20-1 and TRBJ2-7; 13 nucleotides match TRBD2. V shed 5 bases, J shed 6 bases, and the junction held 10 bases outside the gene matches. CDR3 length equals 15 residues. The germline CDR1 and CDR2 sequences are DFQATT and SNEGSKA (reference sequence). CDR3 residues: CSALTSGRARGEQYF. In nucleotides, the CDR3 is TGCAGTGCTCTTACTAGCGGGAGGGCGCGGGGCGAGCAGTACTTC.

J is TRBJ2-5 and V is TRBV28; TRBD1 might be the D (5 bases). Germline-derived CDR1 and CDR2 are MDHEN and SYDVKM. The CDR3 sequence is 16 residues long. Trimming took off 6 bases at V and 2 bases at J, with 19 bases between the two ends. CDR3 loop: CASRGHSGLGQETQYF. The CDR3, as DNA: TGTGCCAGCAGAGGCCATTCAGGGCTCGGGCAAGAGACCCAGTACTTC.

The rearrangement uses TRBV12-5 and TRBJ2-4; TRBD2 matches 9 bases. Germline assignment: CDR1 LGHNT and CDR2 FRNRAP. This CDR3 comprises 13 residues. The V and J ends lost 7 bases and 7 bases, in that order; junction bases with no gene match: 5. Here the CDR3 reads CASAPAGGNIQYF. The DNA for the CDR3 is TGTGCTAGTGCTCCTGCGGGGGGGAACATTCAGTACTTC.

V is TRBV5-1 and J is TRBJ1-5; D possibly corresponds to TRBD1 (6 bases). Germline V lookup: CDR1 SGHRS, CDR2 YFSETQ. V gave up 1 base and J gave up 5 bases, with 13 bases separating them. The CDR3 is 15 residues long. Written as DNA, the CDR3 is TGCGCCAGCAGCTTGAGACCAGGGGAACATCAGCCCCAGCATTTT. It translates to CASSLRPGEHQPQHF.

The genes are TRBV6-2 or TRBV6-3 and TRBJ2-3; D is unclear. Germline V gene sequence: CDR1 MNHEY, CDR2 SVGEGT. The V end lost 6 bases, the J end lost 6 bases, and 25 bases lay between the germline ends. There are 17 residues in the CDR3. Written as DNA, the CDR3 is TGTGCCAGCAGCCGAGGACGTATTGTGCCAGGCTTGGATACGCAGTATTTT. It codes for CASSRGRIVPGLDTQYF.

The sample holds a few counts of this clonotype. In nucleotides, the CDR3 is TGTGCCAGTCGATTGGGGAGGGACACCGGGGAGCTGTTTTTT. The encoded protein is CASRLGRDTGELFF. The chain couples TRBV27 to TRBJ2-2, with 7 bases lining up with TRBD2. The CDR3 is 14 amino acids. Germline V lookup: CDR1 MNHEY, CDR2 SMNVEV (reference sequence). After removal of 9 bases from V and 3 bases from J, the junction contained 7 bases not matched to a gene.

V is TRBV18 and J is TRBJ2-3, with 8 bases matching TRBD1. Trimming removed 6 bases from V and 0 bases from J; junction bases left unmatched: 5. CDR1 and CDR2 (germline): KGHSH, LQKENI. The CDR3 has 15 residues. CDR3: CASSRQGPSTDTQYF. The CDR3 DNA reads as TGTGCCAGCTCCAGACAGGGGCCTAGCACAGATACGCAGTATTTT.

The genes are TRBV28 and TRBJ2-5; the D gene is possibly TRBD2 (6 bases). CDR3 length: 20 amino acids. Trimming left V 1 base short and J 1 base short, with 25 bases between. In germline, CDR1 is MDHEN, CDR2 SYDVKM. In nucleotides, the CDR3 is TGTGCCAGCAGTTTATTAATAGGCGGGGTAGGTCCCGTCCGCCAAGAGACCCAGTACTTC. Translation gives CASSLLIGGVGPVRQETQYF.